A single sample gave rise to the 23 T cell receptor beta chains below, sequenced in a study of T cell repertoires in cytomegalovirus infection. Their antigen targets remain unknown. TCRdb analysed the reads with MiXCR anew, one entry per CDR3 protein. The repertoire has 650,000 to 900,000 distinct CDR3 sequences, approximately 29% of them found once; the top ten carry roughly 12%. Sequencing used cultured CD8+ T cells from PBMCs, obtained from culture after CMV antigen stimulation. These receptor sequences come from a human donor in good health (CMV status not recorded). Some clones in this sample may be carry-over from other donors' samples.

In this sample, this clonotype turned up many times. The chain employs TRBV7-9 and TRBJ1-6; the match to TRBD1 covers 11 bases. V gave up 5 bases and J gave up 5 bases; unmatched junction bases: 8. Germline loops: CDR1 SEHNR, CDR2 FQNEAQ (reference sequence). The CDR3 totals 17 residues. The CDR3 sequence is CASSPVGTGGNNSPLHF. The CDR3 DNA follows: TGTGCCAGCAGCCCCGTGGGGACAGGGGGTAATAATTCACCCCTCCACTTT.

In this sample, this clonotype turned up a few times. V gene TRBV6-5 combines with J gene TRBJ1-2, with 9 bases lining up with TRBD1. The CDR3 extends over 15 amino acids. Germline V gives CDR1 MNHEY, CDR2 SVGAGI. With V trimmed by 5 bases and J by 0 bases, 4 bases remained unmatched. CDR3 loop: CASSLRDRANYGYTF. The CDR3 DNA reads as TGTGCCAGCAGTCTCCGGGACAGGGCTAACTATGGCTACACCTTC.

This clonotype was seen a handful of times. CDR3 DNA: TGTGCCAGCAGCCAGGACACCCACGGGGATACGCAGTATTTT. Translating gives CASSQDTHGDTQYF. This chain connects TRBV6-5 to TRBJ2-3, with a weak D call TRBD1 (5 bases). The CDR3 spans 14 residues. Germline V lookup: CDR1 MNHEY, CDR2 SVGAGI. V was cut by 6 bases and J by 6 bases, with 16 bases left in between.

This clonotype was picked up many times. The rearrangement joins TRBV7-8 to TRBJ2-1; 12 positions match TRBD2. CDR3 size: 16 residues. Looked up from germline, CDR1 is SGHVS and CDR2 is FQNEAQ. The J segment lost 5 bases and the V segment lost 5 bases, leaving 7 bases of the junction unmatched. CDR3 bases: TGTGCCAGCAGCCGGGGCGCTAGCGGGGGGGACAATGAGCAGTTCTTC. This encodes CASSRGASGGDNEQFF.

This chain links TRBV4-3 with TRBJ2-7; D tentatively reads TRBD1 or TRBD2 (5 bases each). The V gene lost 3 bases and the J gene lost 7 bases, with 22 bases spanning the gap. Germline assignment: CDR1 LGHNA and CDR2 YSLEER. The CDR3 loop spans 16 amino acids. CDR3 in amino acids: CASSQTPDILWGEQYF. The CDR3 region has the DNA TGCGCCAGCAGCCAGACTCCGGACATCCTATGGGGGGAGCAGTACTTC.

At least ten counts were recorded for this clonotype. The chain couples TRBV7-9 to TRBJ2-7; TRBD1 aligns across 8 bases. This CDR3 is built from 14 residues. Germline V gene data show CDR1 as SEHNR and CDR2 as FQNEAQ (reference sequence). With 6 bases clipped from V and 3 bases from J, the junction kept 7 bases outside the gene matches. CDR3 DNA: TGTGCCAGCAGGGCTCCAGGGGGCAACTACGAGCAGTACTTC. It is translated as CASRAPGGNYEQYF.

The rearrangement uses TRBV19 and TRBJ1-5, with 7 bases identical to TRBD1. CDR3 size: 18 residues. The ends lost 8 bases at V and 6 bases at J; junction bases unmatched: 22. Germline values: CDR1 LNHDA, CDR2 SQIVND (reference sequence). The CDR3 DNA is TGTGCCAGTGGGAGATTCAGAGGGGGCGAGGTTTTACGTCAGCCCCAGCATTTT. It codes for CASGRFRGGEVLRQPQHF.

The V gene is TRBV6-8, the J gene TRBJ1-2; D unresolved. The germline V and J ends were trimmed by 4 bases and 8 bases, with 14 bases remaining between them. CDR1 and CDR2 from the germline V gene are MNHGY and SAAAGT. CDR3 length: 13 amino acids. The CDR3 loop is CASSSRTPPGYTF. The DNA of the CDR3 is TGTGCCAGCAGTTCCCGGACTCCCCCGGGCTACACCTTC.

J is TRBJ2-7 and V is TRBV5-5; either TRBD1 or TRBD2 may fit D (5 bases each). Germline-derived CDR1 and CDR2 are SGHKS and YYEKEE (reference sequence). The CDR3 contains 14 residues. Trimming removed 3 bases from V and 2 bases from J, with 12 bases in between. For the CDR3, the DNA is TGTGCCAGCAGCTACTGGGACGGGGCCTACGAGCAGTACTTC. It encodes CASSYWDGAYEQYF. The full variable domain, its missing parts supplied by reference TRBV5-5 and TRBJ2-7, is DAGVTQSPTHLIKTRGQQVTLRCSPISGHKSVSWYQQVLGQGPQFIFQYYEKEERGRGNFPDRFSARQFPNYSSELNVNALLLGDSALYLCASSYWDGAYEQYFGPGTRLTVT.

This clonotype was detected ten times or more. The V gene is TRBV7-9, the J gene TRBJ1-2; tentative D call: TRBD1 (5 bases). The CDR3 is made up of 14 amino acids. Germline CDR1 SEHNR, CDR2 FQNEAQ (reference sequence). V shed 1 base and J shed 2 bases, with 8 bases lying between them. CDR3 bases: TGTGCCAGCAGCTTAGTAGGGGCCAACTATGGCTACACCTTC. Encoded protein: CASSLVGANYGYTF.

The chain combines TRBV19 with TRBJ1-2; D uncertain. This CDR3 contains 13 residues. The V and J ends lost 4 bases and 4 bases respectively, with 10 bases between them. CDR1 is LNHDA, CDR2 SQIVND, per germline (reference sequence). The CDR3 nucleotides are TGTGCCAGTAGTAAAGAGGATACCTATGGCTACACCTTC. Protein: CASSKEDTYGYTF.

At least ten counts were recorded for this clonotype. V gene TRBV7-2 combines with J gene TRBJ2-3, with TRBD2 identical over 13 bases. The CDR3 contains 15 residues. Germline V gives CDR1 SGHTA, CDR2 FQGNSA. The junction had 3 bases not matched to a gene; V was cut back by 5 bases and J by 4 bases. The CDR3, as DNA: TGTGCCAGCAGCAGGACTAGCGGGGGAGCAGATACGCAGTATTTT. Amino acids: CASSRTSGGADTQYF.

This clonotype was detected a few times. The V call is TRBV18, the J call TRBJ1-6, with unresolved D. Trimming removed 3 bases at V and 4 bases at J, with 22 bases between. Germline V gene sequence: CDR1 KGHSH, CDR2 LQKENI. This CDR3 contains 19 residues. CDR3 DNA: TGTGCCAGCTCACCCCCGCTGGGTGGGTTCGGGGTGTATAATTCACCCCTCCACTTT. This gives the protein CASSPPLGGFGVYNSPLHF.

In its sample, this clonotype was seen a few times. V usage is TRBV6-5 and J usage is TRBJ2-2; TRBD2 matches at 16 bases. The V gene's germline CDR1 is MNHEY and CDR2 SVGAGI. Trimming removed 1 base from V and 6 bases from J; junction bases left unmatched: 8. CDR3 size: 19 residues. The CDR3, as DNA: TGTGCCAGCAGTTACTGGGGACTAGCGGGGGGGGGCGGCGCCGGGGAGCTGTTTTTT. It encodes CASSYWGLAGGGGAGELFF.

In its sample, this clonotype was seen a few times. The V call is TRBV5-5, the J call TRBJ2-1; D gene ambiguous. CDR3 length equals 13 residues. Germline CDR1 SGHKS, CDR2 YYEKEE (reference sequence). The V and J ends lost 2 bases and 6 bases respectively, with 9 bases between them. CDR3 protein: CASSFQPPNEQFF. CDR3 DNA: TGTGCCAGCAGCTTTCAGCCCCCCAATGAGCAGTTCTTC.

Details on this clonotype: Likely a read error: the CDR3 ends without its conserved phenylalanine or tryptophan. The chain couples TRBV6-6 to TRBJ1-3; D call uncertain. Germline CDR1 MNHNY, CDR2 SVGAGI (reference sequence). Deletions cut 11 bases from V and 4 bases from J, with 9 bases between. CDR3 size: 11 residues. This CDR3 is CAGLQGNTIYY. CDR3 bases: TGTGCCGGTCTACAGGGAAACACCATATATTAT.

In this sample, this clonotype turned up many times. This chain joins TRBV27 and TRBJ2-6; D is uncertain. CDR3 length: 15 residues. Trimming stripped 0 bases from V and 0 bases from J, with 3 bases between. Germline V gene lookup returns CDR1 MNHEY and CDR2 SMNVEV (reference sequence). The CDR3 spells CASSLSSSGANVLTF. The CDR3 DNA reads as TGTGCCAGCAGTTTATCCAGCTCTGGGGCCAACGTCCTGACTTTC.

This clonotype was picked up a small number of times. The chain employs TRBV4-2 and TRBJ2-1, with TRBD2 as a possible D gene (6 bases). Germline loops: CDR1 LGHNA, CDR2 YNFKEQ. V lost 4 bases to trimming and J lost 0 bases, with 16 bases between them. This CDR3 is 17 amino acids long. The CDR3 coding sequence is TGTGCCAGCAGCCCCGGCGGCGGGGAGGTCTCCTACAATGAGCAGTTCTTC. Its translation: CASSPGGGEVSYNEQFF.

The chain carries TRBV20-1 and TRBJ2-2, with D possibly TRBD1 on 6 matching bases. Trimming pared 1 base from V and 1 base from J, leaving 10 bases between. The CDR3 has 15 residues. Per the germline V gene, CDR1 is DFQATT and CDR2 is SNEGSKA (reference sequence). The CDR3 spells CSARGRGQNTGELFF. The CDR3 bases are TGCAGTGCTAGAGGCAGGGGTCAGAACACCGGGGAGCTGTTTTTT.

This sequence joins TRBV6-5 and TRBJ1-2; TRBD1 matches at 7 bases. The CDR3 spans 14 residues. V dropped 7 bases and J dropped 0; count of bases not matched to a gene: 5. The germline V gene has CDR1 MNHEY and CDR2 SVGAGI. The CDR3 region has the DNA TGTGCCAGCACTAGTACAGGGGCTAACTATGGCTACACCTTC. Protein: CASTSTGANYGYTF.

V usage is TRBV5-4 and J usage is TRBJ2-2; 11 bases agree with TRBD1. This CDR3 region has 17 residues. The junction had 10 bases not matched to a gene; V was cut back by 3 bases and J by 6 bases. Per germline, CDR1 SGHNT and CDR2 YYREEE (reference sequence). The CDR3 loop reads CASSYGTGGLGSGELFF. CDR3 sequence (DNA): TGTGCCAGCAGCTATGGGACAGGGGGTTTAGGGTCCGGGGAGCTGTTTTTT.

The gene calls are TRBV6-2 or TRBV6-3 and TRBJ1-2; possible D gene TRBD1, 5 bases. Germline values: CDR1 MNHEY, CDR2 SVGEGT. CDR3 length equals 13 residues. The V end lost 6 bases, the J end lost 3 bases, and 11 bases lay between the germline ends. The CDR3 DNA reads as TGTGCCAGCAGCCCCAGGGTGGACTATGGCTACACCTTC. It translates to CASSPRVDYGYTF.

The V and J genes are TRBV15 and TRBJ2-6; D unresolved. Germline values: CDR1 LNHNV, CDR2 YYDKDF (reference sequence). V lost 1 base to trimming and J lost 0 bases, with 7 bases between them. This CDR3 is built from 16 residues. The CDR3 loop reads CATSRVQTSGANVLTF. As DNA, the CDR3 is TGTGCCACCAGCAGAGTGCAGACCTCTGGGGCCAACGTCCTGACTTTC.